The text below deals with one TCR beta chain. Its antigen is not identified. Measured with immunoSEQ multiplex PCR; TCRdb has only the in-frame clones, and not every one. This table has about 110,000 clones, over 75% appearing once. The sample belongs to a study of T cell responses to AZD1222 COVID-19 vaccine. Study-wide results and caveats: Sampling that yielded the repertoires occurred only after the peak T cell response. Following two doses of AZD1222, Spike-specific TCR breadth and depth rose. Clonal diversity may have been underestimated, and the donors were mostly white British, with more females than males. CD4 TCRs associated with vaccination spanned spike, dominating at 160-218 and 743-854.

Losses at the gene ends were 0 bases for V and 0 bases for J; bases not matched to a gene: 8. The V gene's germline CDR1 is LGHNA and CDR2 YNFKEQ. This CDR3 has 18 amino acids. This TCR derives from an adult in good health. Here the sequenced sample was peripheral blood, taken on day 0 of AZD1222 vaccination. The J gene is TRBJ1-2, the V gene TRBV4-2; 9 bases map to TRBD1. CDR3 in DNA: TGTGCCAGCAGCCAAGATGTGAACAGGGGGCCTTCTAACTATGGCTACACCTTC. Its translation: CASSQDVNRGPSNYGYTF.